This T cell receptor beta chain emerged from a study of shared T cell receptors in the human thymus. TCRdb keeps only in-frame clones here, not all; method: immunoSEQ multiplex PCR. The data contain about 730,000 clones, over 75% of them seen just once; the ten biggest clones take up roughly 0.01%. V was trimmed by 5 bases and J by 8 bases, leaving 15 bases between them. Germline V gives CDR1 LGHNA, CDR2 YSLEER. CDR3 length equals 13 residues. These same records also appear under a second study, on human thymus T cells.

V is TRBV4-3 and J is TRBJ1-1, with D possibly being TRBD1 (5 bases). Sample: thymocytes. The origin of this receptor is a girl in the first two years of life with a congenital heart defect. CDR3 nucleotides: TGCGCCAGCAGCACCCCCGACAGAAAAGAAGCTTTCTTT. Its protein is CASSTPDRKEAFF.